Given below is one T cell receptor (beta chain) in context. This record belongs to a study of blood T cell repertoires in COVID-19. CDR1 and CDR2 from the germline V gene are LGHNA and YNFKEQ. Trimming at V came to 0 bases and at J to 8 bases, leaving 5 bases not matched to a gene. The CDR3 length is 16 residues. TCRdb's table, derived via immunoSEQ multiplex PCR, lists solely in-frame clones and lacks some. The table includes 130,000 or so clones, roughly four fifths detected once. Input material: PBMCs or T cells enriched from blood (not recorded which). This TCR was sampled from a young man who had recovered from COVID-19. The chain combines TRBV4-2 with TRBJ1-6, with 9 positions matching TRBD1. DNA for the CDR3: TGTGCCAGCAGCCAAGACCTCGACAGGGGGGATTCACCCCTCCACTTT. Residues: CASSQDLDRGDSPLHF.